Listed below are T cell receptor beta chains from one sample, sequenced in a study of blood T cell repertoires in COVID-19. TCRdb's copy holds only in-frame clones and misses some; the assay was immunoSEQ multiplex PCR. The data hold about 34,000 clones, with around nine tenths observed a single time. Material: peripheral blood. These receptors were taken from a man aged 60 to 75 with active COVID-19. CDR3s include the opening cysteine and the closing phenylalanine or tryptophan. A D gene is named only where the DNA matches it firmly. Size tells how often a clone was seen (once, few, many) or the class of an expanded clone, and some rows leave it out.

v_gene,abundance,j_gene,d_gene,CDR3aa,CDR3nt
TRBV5-1,.,TRBJ2-5,TRBD2,CASGAGGPQETQYF,TGCGCCAGCGGGGCGGGAGGGCCGCAGGAGACCCAGTACTTC
TRBV10-3,.,TRBJ2-2,.,CAISETGVSDTGELFF,TGTGCCATCAGTGAAACCGGAGTTAGTGACACCGGGGAGCTGTTTTTT
TRBV21-1,.,TRBJ1-5,.,CASSPSGVSNQPQHF,TGTGCCAGCAGCCCATCAGGGGTTAGCAATCAGCCCCAGCATTTT
TRBV10-2,.,TRBJ2-7,.,CASSESPLAYEQYF,TGCGCCAGCAGTGAGTCACCTTTAGCCTACGAGCAGTACTTC
TRBV7-2,.,TRBJ2-1,TRBD2,CASTPSGSSYNEQFF,TGTGCCAGCACTCCTAGCGGTAGCTCCTACAATGAGCAGTTCTTC
TRBV4-2,.,TRBJ1-3,.,CASSQDFAQGRANTIYF,TGTGCCAGCAGCCAAGATTTTGCGCAGGGGAGGGCCAACACCATATATTTT
TRBV7-9,.,TRBJ1-5,.,CASSLAVGAGGNQPQHF,TGTGCCAGCAGCTTAGCTGTGGGCGCGGGCGGGAATCAGCCCCAGCATTTT
TRBV6-5,.,TRBJ1-1,TRBD1,CASSYSGQGNTEAFF,TGTGCCAGCAGTTACTCGGGACAGGGGAACACTGAAGCTTTCTTT
TRBV6-5,.,TRBJ1-5,TRBD1,CASNMGQRRDQPQHF,TGTGCCAGCAACATGGGACAGAGGAGGGATCAGCCCCAGCATTTT
TRBV10-1,.,TRBJ2-2,.,CASSVLVRGTGELFF,TGCGCCAGCAGTGTCCTAGTTCGGGGCACCGGGGAGCTGTTTTTT
TRBV7-2,once,TRBJ2-1,TRBD1,CASSLAGTGFIEQFF,TGTGCCAGCAGCTTAGCGGGGACAGGGTTCATTGAGCAGTTCTTC
TRBV14,.,TRBJ2-7,TRBD2,CASSHPRGGRVGYEQYF,TGTGCCAGCAGCCACCCTCGGGGCGGGAGAGTTGGGTACGAGCAGTACTTC
TRBV27,.,TRBJ2-2,TRBD2,CASTPKTSVNTGELFF,TGTGCCAGCACTCCAAAGACTAGCGTGAACACCGGGGAGCTGTTTTTT
TRBV11-2,.,TRBJ2-7,TRBD2,CASSTEGTNYEQYF,TGTGCCAGCAGCACCGAGGGGACTAACTACGAGCAGTACTTC
TRBV19,.,TRBJ2-3,.,CASSFEVYGTDTQYF,TGTGCCAGTAGTTTCGAGGTATACGGCACAGATACGCAGTATTTT
TRBV5-4,.,TRBJ2-7,TRBD1,CASSFGQGAGEQYF,TGTGCCAGCAGCTTTGGTCAGGGGGCGGGCGAGCAGTACTTC
TRBV14,.,TRBJ1-2,.,CASSLDKDYGYTF,TGTGCCAGCAGCCTGGACAAGGACTATGGCTACACCTTC